Shown below are 17 T cell receptor beta chains from a single sample sequenced in a study of blood T cell repertoires in COVID-19. Sequenced by immunoSEQ multiplex PCR; TCRdb stores in-frame clones only, minus some. The table has about 32,000 clones, about 90% seen once. The sample taken for sequencing was peripheral blood. The receptors come from a man aged 50 or older with active or convalescent COVID-19.

The chain joins TRBV6-6 to TRBJ2-3; 7 positions agree with TRBD2. The trim removed 8 bases at V and 6 bases at J, leaving 5 bases unmatched. Germline CDR1 and CDR2: MNHNY and SVGAGI (reference sequence). This CDR3 region has 12 residues. This CDR3 reads CASAPGGDTQYF. DNA for the CDR3: TGTGCCAGCGCCCCGGGAGGCGATACGCAGTATTTT.

The chain has TRBV10-3 and TRBJ2-1; 11 bases are shared with TRBD2. This CDR3 is 14 amino acids long. Germline-derived CDR1 and CDR2 are ENHRY and SYGVKD. V shed 10 bases and J 2 bases; nucleotides not matched to a gene: 4. The CDR3 protein is CATGGLAAYNEQFF. The CDR3 bases are TGTGCCACCGGGGGACTAGCGGCCTACAATGAGCAGTTCTTC.

The V and J genes are TRBV11-3 and TRBJ2-1; 7 bases are a match to TRBD1. The V and J ends lost 4 bases and 3 bases, in that order; junction bases with no gene match: 9. The CDR3 has 16 amino acids. CDR1 is SGHNT and CDR2 is YENEEA in the germline V gene. CDR3 in DNA: TGTGCCAGCAGCTACCGAGGGGGCAAGGGCTACAATGAGCAGTTCTTC. Translation gives CASSYRGGKGYNEQFF. The full variable domain, its missing parts supplied by reference TRBV11-3 and TRBJ2-1, is EAGVVQSPRYKIIEKKQPVAFWCNPISGHNTLYWYLQNLGQGPELLIRYENEEAVDDSQLPKDRFSAERLKGVDSTLKIQPAELGDSAVYLCASSYRGGKGYNEQFFGPGTRLTVL.

The rearrangement joins TRBV6-1 to TRBJ2-2, with D uncertain. CDR1 and CDR2 from the germline V gene are MNHNS and SASEGT. The CDR3 contains 15 residues. Trimming took 2 bases from V and 0 from J, leaving 7 bases between them. CDR3 protein: CASSEQVANTGELFF. DNA for the CDR3: TGTGCCAGCAGTGAACAGGTCGCGAACACCGGGGAGCTGTTTTTT.

V gene TRBV10-3 combines with J gene TRBJ2-7; 10 bases align to TRBD2. Germline V gene sequence: CDR1 ENHRY, CDR2 SYGVKD. The CDR3 runs 14 residues. V shed 4 bases, J shed 6 bases, and the junction held 6 bases outside the gene matches. The DNA for the CDR3 is TGTGCCATCAGTGGAGGGACTAGCGACTCCGAGCAGTACTTC. This translates into CAISGGTSDSEQYF.

Concerning this clone itself: Its ends do not fully match the called genes, so a read error is possible. This chain connects TRBV6-5 to TRBJ2-1; unclear D gene. The CDR3 consists of 12 residues. From germline, CDR1 is MNHEY and CDR2 SVGAGI. Here the CDR3 DNA reads TGTGCCAGCAGTTCCTCCGACAATGAGCAGTTCTTC. Its translation is CASSSSDNEQFF.

This chain joins TRBV18 and TRBJ2-3; 12 bases align to TRBD2. Trimming at V came to 6 bases and at J to 0 bases, leaving 7 bases not matched to a gene. Germline assignment: CDR1 KGHSH and CDR2 LQKENI. The CDR3 spans 17 residues. The CDR3 nucleotides are TGTGCCAGCTCCCCCGCGGGACTAGCGGGTAGCACAGATACGCAGTATTTT. It translates to CASSPAGLAGSTDTQYF.

The chain combines TRBV24-1 with TRBJ2-7, with D perhaps TRBD2 (7 bases). The V end was cut by 2 bases, the J end by 3 bases, with 13 bases between. Germline V CDR1 and CDR2: KGHDR, SFDVKD. The length of the CDR3 is 15 residues. The DNA of the CDR3 is TGTGCCACCAGTGATTCCAGGGGCGGGGGCTACGAGCAGTACTTC. Residues: CATSDSRGGGYEQYF.

The chain uses TRBV11-2 and TRBJ2-7; D is uncertain. The V end lost 0 bases, the J end lost 5 bases, and 14 bases lay between the germline ends. Per germline, CDR1 SGHAT and CDR2 FQNNGV. This CDR3 is 15 amino acids long. The CDR3 protein is CASSLDRPREHEQYF. The CDR3, as DNA: TGTGCCAGCAGCTTAGATCGGCCTAGAGAGCACGAGCAGTACTTC. Looking up the rest from reference TRBV11-2 and TRBJ2-7 gives the full variable domain: EAGVAQSPRYKIIEKRQSVAFWCNPISGHATLYWYQQILGQGPKLLIQFQNNGVVDDSQLPKDRFSAERLKGVDSTLKIQPAKLEDSAVYLCASSLDRPREHEQYFGPGTRLTVT.

The J gene is TRBJ2-1, the V gene TRBV2; no clear D gene. Trimming cost V 8 bases and J 3 bases, with 8 bases left between them. Germline V gene lookup returns CDR1 SNHLY and CDR2 FYNNEI. This CDR3 region has 12 residues. The CDR3 region is CASQLDYNEQFF. CDR3 sequence (DNA): TGTGCCAGCCAACTTGACTACAATGAGCAGTTCTTC.

V gene TRBV7-2 combines with J gene TRBJ1-2; 11 nucleotides align to TRBD1. Germline V gene lookup returns CDR1 SGHTA and CDR2 FQGNSA. The V segment lost 5 bases and the J segment 7 bases; nucleotides outside the gene matches: 9. The CDR3 runs 15 residues. The CDR3 DNA reads as TGTGCCAGCAGCCGGGGACAGGGGGAAGTTGGTGGCTACACCTTC. Amino acids: CASSRGQGEVGGYTF. The variable domain in full, with the rest retrieved from reference TRBV7-2 and TRBJ1-2, is GAGVSQSPSNKVTEKGKDVELRCDPISGHTALYWYRQSLGQGLEFLIYFQGNSAPDKSGLPSDRFSAERTGGSVSTLTIQRTQQEDSAVYLCASSRGQGEVGGYTFGSGTRLTVV.

The chain uses TRBV29-1 and TRBJ2-5; D is possibly TRBD2 (6 bases). The germline V gene has CDR1 SQVTM and CDR2 ANQGSEA. Trimming removed 3 bases from V and 5 bases from J, with 22 bases in between. The CDR3 extends over 16 amino acids. The CDR3 sequence is CSVDGGSGAVDETQYF. CDR3 bases: TGCAGCGTTGATGGGGGTTCGGGAGCGGTGGACGAGACCCAGTACTTC.

This chain uses TRBV3-1 (or the pseudogene TRBV3-2) with TRBJ1-2; 8 bases fit TRBD1. CDR1 is LGHDT and CDR2 is YNNKEL in the germline V gene (reference sequence). The CDR3 covers 15 residues. The V and J ends lost 7 bases and 8 bases, in that order; junction bases with no gene match: 15. CDR3 loop: CASTATGQGLKGYTF. The DNA for the CDR3 is TGTGCCAGCACCGCCACCGGACAGGGTCTGAAAGGCTACACCTTC.

V is TRBV27 and J is TRBJ1-1, with D uncertain. V was trimmed by 3 bases and J by 8 bases, leaving 13 bases between them. The germline CDR1 and CDR2 sequences are MNHEY and SMNVEV (reference sequence). The length of the CDR3 is 13 residues. CDR3 nucleotides: TGTGCCAGCAGTTTCTATACGGAGGGAGAAGCTTTCTTT. Protein sequence: CASSFYTEGEAFF.

V usage is TRBV7-2 and J usage is TRBJ2-2, with TRBD1 matching 9 bases. This CDR3 has 17 residues. The ends lost 3 bases at V and 5 bases at J; junction bases unmatched: 10. From germline, CDR1 is SGHTA and CDR2 FQGNSA. Here the CDR3 reads CASSFQRGQGFTGELFF. CDR3 nucleotide sequence: TGTGCCAGCAGCTTTCAGAGGGGACAGGGATTTACCGGGGAGCTGTTTTTT.

The V call is TRBV12-3 or TRBV12-4, the J call TRBJ2-3; weak D call: TRBD2 (5 bases). Trimming stripped 5 bases from V and 6 bases from J, with 9 bases between. The CDR3 extends over 12 amino acids. The CDR3 here is CASSPLADTQYF. The DNA for the CDR3 is TGTGCCAGCAGTCCTCTAGCTGATACGCAGTATTTT.

This clone appeared a few times. The gene calls are TRBV2 and TRBJ2-2, with 13 bases fitting TRBD2. This CDR3 spans 16 amino acids. CDR1 is SNHLY and CDR2 is FYNNEI in the germline V gene. Germline trimming cut 5 bases from V and 2 bases from J; bases unmatched to any gene: 2. The CDR3, as DNA: TGTGCCAGCAGTAGGACTAGCGGGAGTAACACCGGGGAGCTGTTTTTT. Protein product: CASSRTSGSNTGELFF.